The entry below gives a single T cell receptor beta chain sequence along with its context. This sample is part of a study of blood T cell repertoires in COVID-19. Study-wide context: The United States, Italy and Spain were the sources of the acute and convalescent COVID-19 samples. The cDNA or gDNA used as material had been derived from T cells, B-cell-depleted T cells, or PBMCs.

Original data processing: Counts of nucleated cells, estimated from reference gene primer amplification, were obtained. Clones were read by immunoSEQ multiplex PCR, and TCRdb kept only the in-frame ones, dropping some. V and J calls and clone size are given by that table; D and trimming were obtained from the DNA. There are roughly 200,000 clones in the sample; about 90% occur only once, and approximately 0.62% lies in the top ten. The CDR3 is 13 amino acids. The V end lost 7 bases, the J end lost 8 bases, and 15 bases lay between the germline ends. Germline lookup yields CDR1 ENHRY and CDR2 SYGVKD. Material: peripheral blood. This chain connects TRBV10-3 to TRBJ2-1, with D tentatively TRBD2 (8 bases). This sequence originates from a man aged 50 to 59 with acute or convalescent COVID-19. In DNA form, the CDR3 reads TGTGCCATCACCCCGGGAGGGGGCGATGAGCAGTTCTTC. It encodes CAITPGGGDEQFF.